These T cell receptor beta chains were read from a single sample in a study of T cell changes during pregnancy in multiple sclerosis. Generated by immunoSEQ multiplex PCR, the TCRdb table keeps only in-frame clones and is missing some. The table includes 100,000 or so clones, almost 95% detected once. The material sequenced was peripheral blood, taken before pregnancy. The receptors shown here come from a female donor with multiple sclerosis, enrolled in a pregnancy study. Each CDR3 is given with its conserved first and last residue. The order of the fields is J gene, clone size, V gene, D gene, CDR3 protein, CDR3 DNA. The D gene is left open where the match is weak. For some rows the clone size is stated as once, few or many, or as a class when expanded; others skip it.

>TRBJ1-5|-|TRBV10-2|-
CASSQAQQGPESPNQPQHF
TGCGCCAGCAGTCAAGCCCAGCAGGGTCCCGAGTCACCTAATCAGCCCCAGCATTTT
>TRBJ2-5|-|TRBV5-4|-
CASSLPQVSQETQYF
TGTGCCAGCAGCTTGCCGCAGGTATCCCAAGAGACCCAGTACTTC
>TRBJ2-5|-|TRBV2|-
CASKASVEGETQYF
TGTGCCAGCAAAGCTAGCGTGGAGGGGGAGACCCAGTACTTC
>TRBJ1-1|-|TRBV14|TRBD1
CASSRNRGRGGTEAFF
TGTGCCAGCAGCAGAAACAGGGGGCGAGGGGGCACTGAAGCTTTCTTT
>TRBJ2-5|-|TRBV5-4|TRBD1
CASSSLMTGAKETQYF
TGTGCCAGCAGCTCCCTAATGACAGGGGCGAAAGAGACCCAGTACTTC
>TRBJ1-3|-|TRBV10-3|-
CAISDSNRPNSGNTIYF
TGTGCCATCAGTGATAGTAACAGGCCGAACTCTGGAAACACCATATATTTT
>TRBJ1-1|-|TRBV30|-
CAWSVRLPNTEAFF
TGTGCCTGGAGTGTAAGACTCCCGAACACTGAAGCTTTCTTT
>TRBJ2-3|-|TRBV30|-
CAWSVGGTQYF
TGTGCCTGGAGTGTAGGCGGTACGCAGTATTTT
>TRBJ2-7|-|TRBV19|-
CASSSQGGSYEQYF
TGTGCCAGTAGTTCGCAGGGGGGCTCCTACGAGCAGTACTTC
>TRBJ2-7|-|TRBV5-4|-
CASSTGINYEQYF
TGTGCCAGCAGCACCGGGATTAACTACGAGCAGTACTTC
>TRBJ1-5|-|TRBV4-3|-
CASSQDRQGGQPQHF
TGCGCCAGCAGCCAAGATCGGCAGGGCGGTCAGCCCCAGCATTTT
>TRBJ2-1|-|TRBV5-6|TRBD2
CASSSISSGTYNEQFF
TGTGCCAGCAGCTCCATCTCTAGCGGGACCTACAATGAGCAGTTCTTC
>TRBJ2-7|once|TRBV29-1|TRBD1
CSGVIDRVTQEQYF
TGCAGCGGAGTAATTGACAGGGTCACCCAGGAGCAGTACTTC
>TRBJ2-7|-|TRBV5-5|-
CASSLDTSYEQYF
TGTGCCAGCAGCTTGGACACCTCCTACGAGCAGTACTTC
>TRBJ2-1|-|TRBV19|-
CASSIGRSSEQFF
TGTGCCAGTAGTATTGGGCGCAGCTCGGAACAGTTCTTC
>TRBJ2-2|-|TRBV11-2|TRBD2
CASSLFGLVGFRELFF
TGTGCCAGCAGCTTATTTGGACTAGTAGGGTTCCGGGAGCTGTTTTTT
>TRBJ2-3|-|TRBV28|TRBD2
CASSTTSGRSSTDTQYF
TGTGCCAGCAGTACGACTAGCGGGAGATCTAGCACAGATACGCAGTATTTT
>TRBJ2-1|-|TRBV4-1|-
CASSQGRRASYNEQFF
TGCGCCAGCAGCCAAGGGAGGCGGGCCTCCTACAATGAGCAGTTCTTC
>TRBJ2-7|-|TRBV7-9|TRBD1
CASSKTGLLDEQYF
TGTGCCAGCAGTAAGACAGGGCTATTGGACGAGCAGTACTTC
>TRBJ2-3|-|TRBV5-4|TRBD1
CASRSGQVSTDTQYF
TGTGCCAGCAGATCAGGACAGGTTAGCACAGATACGCAGTATTTT
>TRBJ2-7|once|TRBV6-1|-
CASSEGGDADEQYF
TGTGCCAGCAGTGAAGGCGGGGATGCGGACGAGCAGTACTTC
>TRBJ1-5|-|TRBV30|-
CAWTGGANQPQHF
TGTGCCTGGACGGGGGGTGCGAATCAGCCCCAGCATTTT
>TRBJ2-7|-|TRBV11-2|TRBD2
CASSSGLAVRGEQYF
TGTGCCAGCAGCTCCGGACTAGCTGTGAGAGGCGAGCAGTACTTC
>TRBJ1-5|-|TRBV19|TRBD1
CASSKRQGRGNQPQHF
TGTGCCAGTAGTAAAAGACAGGGAAGGGGCAATCAGCCCCAGCATTTT
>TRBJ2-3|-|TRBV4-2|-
CASSQDRQGARDTQYF
TGTGCCAGCAGCCAAGATAGGCAGGGTGCGCGGGATACGCAGTATTTT
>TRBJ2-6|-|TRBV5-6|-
CASSSAGWGDSGANVLTF
TGTGCCAGCAGCTCAGCAGGGTGGGGGGACTCTGGGGCCAACGTCCTGACTTTC
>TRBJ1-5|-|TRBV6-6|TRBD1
CASSLKQGSGQPQHF
TGTGCCAGCAGTCTTAAACAGGGGTCAGGTCAGCCCCAGCATTTT
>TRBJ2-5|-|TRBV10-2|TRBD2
CASRMEGRGGIETQYF
TGCGCCAGCCGCATGGAGGGGCGGGGGGGAATTGAGACCCAGTACTTC
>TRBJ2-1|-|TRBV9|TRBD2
CASSPAGDPYNEQFF
TGTGCCAGCAGCCCGGCGGGAGATCCCTACAATGAGCAGTTCTTC
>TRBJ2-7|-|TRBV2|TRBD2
CASSELIGASGKTYEQYF
TGTGCCAGCAGTGAATTGATTGGCGCTAGCGGGAAGACCTACGAGCAGTACTTC
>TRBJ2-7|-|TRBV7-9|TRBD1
CASSSGGQGYEQYF
TGTGCCAGCAGCTCAGGGGGACAGGGCTACGAGCAGTACTTC
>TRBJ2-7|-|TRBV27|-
CASTRQGSYEQYF
TGTGCCAGCACTAGGCAGGGCTCCTACGAGCAGTACTTC
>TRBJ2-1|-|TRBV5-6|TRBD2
CASRRTSGSFNEQFF
TGTGCCAGCAGGCGGACTAGCGGGAGTTTTAATGAGCAGTTCTTC
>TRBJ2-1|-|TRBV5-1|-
CASSLDWTRTNEQFF
TGCGCCAGCAGCTTGGATTGGACTCGTACCAATGAGCAGTTCTTC
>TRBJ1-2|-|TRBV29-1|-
CSVLYMGGSNYGYTF
TGCAGCGTTTTGTATATGGGAGGGTCCAACTATGGCTACACCTTC
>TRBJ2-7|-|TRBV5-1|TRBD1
CASSLERQGPGYEQYF
TGCGCCAGCAGCTTGGAAAGACAGGGACCGGGGTACGAGCAGTACTTC
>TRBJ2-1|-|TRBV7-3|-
CASSPQTASYNEQFF
TGTGCCAGCAGCCCCCAGACAGCATCCTACAATGAGCAGTTCTTC
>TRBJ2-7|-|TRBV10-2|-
CASSPTSDEQYF
TGCGCCAGCAGTCCGACTAGTGACGAGCAGTACTTC
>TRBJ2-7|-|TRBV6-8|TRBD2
CASSYSRLAGGSYEQYF
TGTGCCAGCAGTTACTCGAGACTAGCGGGAGGATCCTACGAGCAGTACTTC
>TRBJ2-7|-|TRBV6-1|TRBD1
CASSEGDRWGTGPPLSYEQYF
TGTGCCAGCAGTGAAGGAGACCGTTGGGGGACAGGGCCCCCTCTTTCCTACGAGCAGTACTTC
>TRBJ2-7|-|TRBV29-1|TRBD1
CSVVRQGRRYEQYF
TGCAGCGTTGTCAGACAGGGGAGGAGGTACGAGCAGTACTTC
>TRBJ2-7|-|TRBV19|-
CASSIDQTYEQYF
TGTGCCAGTAGTATAGATCAGACCTACGAGCAGTACTTC
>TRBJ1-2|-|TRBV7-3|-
CASSLIPQGWRGTSLYGYTF
TGTGCCAGCAGCTTAATCCCTCAAGGTTGGAGGGGAACCTCCCTCTATGGCTACACCTTC
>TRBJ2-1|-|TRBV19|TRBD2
CASSRTSGLNEQFF
TGTGCCAGTAGTCGGACTAGCGGGCTCAATGAGCAGTTCTTC
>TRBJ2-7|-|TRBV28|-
CASSSRLGAEQYF
TGTGCCAGCAGCTCGCGGTTAGGGGCCGAGCAGTACTTC
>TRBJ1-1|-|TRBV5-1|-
CASSLDRVEAFF
TGCGCCAGCAGCTTGGATCGGGTAGAAGCTTTCTTT
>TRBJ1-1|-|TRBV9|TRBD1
CASSAYRGGRTEAFF
TGTGCCAGCAGCGCCTACAGGGGAGGCCGGACTGAAGCTTTCTTT
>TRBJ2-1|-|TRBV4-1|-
CASSQDGDTFYNEQFF
TGCGCCAGCAGCCAAGACGGGGACACATTCTACAATGAGCAGTTCTTC
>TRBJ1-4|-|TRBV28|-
CASSYSPATNEKLFF
TGTGCCAGCAGTTACTCTCCCGCAACTAATGAAAAACTGTTTTTT